Following are 31 T cell receptor beta chains from one sample sequenced in a study of CD8 T cells in Susac syndrome. The RNA, about 0.45 to 1 ug, was put through reverse transcription using random hexamers. From the immunoSEQ multiplex PCR reads, TCRdb called clonotypes with MiXCR, one entry per CDR3 protein. The table lists 75,000 to 80,000 distinct CDR3 sequences, 94% of them singletons. What was sequenced was CD8+ T cells from PBMCs. The receptors shown here come from a human donor with Susac syndrome.

V is TRBV20-1 and J is TRBJ1-2; 9 nucleotides agree with TRBD1. The CDR3 covers 14 residues. J lost 4 bases, V lost 5 bases, and 8 bases had no gene match. Germline V gives CDR1 DFQATT, CDR2 SNEGSKA (reference sequence). CDR3 nucleotide sequence: TGCAGTGCTCGCTACAGGGGGCGCGGCTATGGCTACACCTTC. This gives the protein CSARYRGRGYGYTF.

The gene calls are TRBV24-1 and TRBJ2-5; D gene unclear. Germline V gene sequence: CDR1 KGHDR, CDR2 SFDVKD. This CDR3 comprises 14 residues. V was pared by 5 bases and J by 1 base, with 10 bases between. The DNA for the CDR3 is TGTGCCACCAGTGCGTCAGCTATCCAAGAGACCCAGTACTTC. This sequence encodes CATSASAIQETQYF.

The rearrangement joins TRBV6-6 to TRBJ2-7, with D hard to call. Trimming removed 6 bases at V and 4 bases at J, with 10 bases between. This CDR3 comprises 12 residues. The germline V gene encodes CDR1 MNHNY and CDR2 SVGAGI (reference sequence). CDR3 DNA: TGTGCCAGCAGCCTAGACATATACGAGCAGTACTTC. The encoded protein is CASSLDIYEQYF.

This rearrangement joins TRBV6-2 or TRBV6-3 to TRBJ2-5; TRBD2 matches 14 bases. The germline V gene has CDR1 MNHEY and CDR2 SVGEGT. Losses at the gene ends were 6 bases for V and 1 base for J; bases not matched to a gene: 1. The CDR3 consists of 15 residues. CDR3 in DNA: TGTGCCAGCAGGACTAGCGGGGGGGTCCAAGAGACCCAGTACTTC. This sequence encodes CASRTSGGVQETQYF.

The V gene is TRBV9, the J gene TRBJ2-1; 9 nucleotides agree with TRBD2. Germline lookup yields CDR1 SGDLS and CDR2 YYNGEE. The CDR3 has 15 amino acids. Trimming cost V 0 bases and J 8 bases; bases outside gene matches: 6. DNA for the CDR3: TGTGCCAGCAGCGTAGAGGGTAGCGGGGGCGATGAGCAGTTCTTC. Translating gives CASSVEGSGGDEQFF.

This chain uses TRBV6-5 with TRBJ1-5; D perhaps matches TRBD1 (5 bases). The germline V gene has CDR1 MNHEY and CDR2 SVGAGI. The CDR3 runs to 14 residues. Trimming left V 1 base short and J 5 bases short, with 9 bases between. CDR3 region: CASSYYLRDQPQHF. The CDR3 DNA is TGTGCCAGCAGTTACTATCTCAGGGATCAGCCCCAGCATTTT.

This chain links TRBV19 with TRBJ2-3; 9 bases fit TRBD2. The CDR3 consists of 17 residues. CDR1 is LNHDA and CDR2 is SQIVND in the germline V gene (reference sequence). After removal of 4 bases from V and 2 bases from J, the junction contained 10 bases not matched to a gene. The CDR3 DNA reads as TGTGCCAGTAGTAAGCTCCCCACGGGACTAGCCACAGATACGCAGTATTTT. Its translation: CASSKLPTGLATDTQYF.

The genes are TRBV3-1 and TRBJ2-5, with D tentatively TRBD1 (5 bases). This CDR3 has 15 residues. CDR1 is LGHDT, CDR2 YNNKEL, per germline (reference sequence). The ends were cut back, 5 bases at V and 1 base at J, with 14 bases in the middle. The CDR3 sequence is CASSEGERAQETQYF. CDR3 DNA sequence: TGTGCCAGCAGCGAAGGGGAAAGGGCCCAAGAGACCCAGTACTTC.

This clonotype was counted a single time. V usage is TRBV4-1 and J usage is TRBJ1-1, with D unresolved. Trimming removed 1 base at V and 4 bases at J, with 7 bases between. Germline V lookup: CDR1 MGHRA, CDR2 YSYEKL. The length of the CDR3 is 13 residues. The CDR3 is CASSQARTTEAFF. CDR3 coding DNA: TGCGCCAGCAGCCAAGCTCGAACCACTGAAGCTTTCTTT.

The CDR3 DNA reads as TGTGCCATCAGTCCCTTAGAAGCGGAGACCCAGTACTTC. Translated, it gives CAISPLEAETQYF. The V gene is TRBV10-3, the J gene TRBJ2-5; unclear D gene. The ends were cut back, 5 bases at V and 5 bases at J, with 12 bases in the middle. There are 13 residues in the CDR3. In germline, CDR1 is ENHRY, CDR2 SYGVKD.

The chain uses TRBV6-2 or TRBV6-3 and TRBJ2-5, with a tentative D call TRBD2 (6 bases). Trimming left V 2 bases short and J 2 bases short, with 18 bases between. CDR3 length equals 17 residues. The germline V gene encodes CDR1 MNHEY and CDR2 SVGEGT. The CDR3 DNA reads TGTGCCAGCAGTTACGGGTTGCGGGGCCGACCTCAAGAGACCCAGTACTTC. It codes for CASSYGLRGRPQETQYF.

This chain uses TRBV11-2 with TRBJ2-5, with D maybe TRBD1 (6 bases). The CDR3 length is 15 residues. Germline CDR1 SGHAT, CDR2 FQNNGV. V was pared by 3 bases and J by 0 bases, with 11 bases between. The CDR3 coding sequence is TGTGCCAGCAGCTTGGGGGCGAGGGACCAAGAGACCCAGTACTTC. This codes for CASSLGARDQETQYF.

The chain uses TRBV20-1 and TRBJ1-6; D unresolved. This CDR3 has 15 residues. The germline V gene has CDR1 DFQATT and CDR2 SNEGSKA (reference sequence). V shed 6 bases and J shed 3 bases, with 15 bases lying between them. This chain's CDR3 is CSAQEQRNYNSPLHF. Written as DNA, the CDR3 is TGCAGTGCACAAGAACAACGCAACTATAATTCACCCCTCCACTTT.

The chain recombines TRBV12-3 or TRBV12-4 with TRBJ2-3; possibly TRBD2 for D (6 bases). V lost 4 bases and J lost 6, with 14 bases in between. This CDR3 has 14 amino acids. CDR3 coding DNA: TGTGCCAGCAGTTCCCGGGGGTCCGGGGATACGCAGTATTTT. Translation gives CASSSRGSGDTQYF.

The genes are TRBV19 and TRBJ1-1, with TRBD1 as a possible D gene (5 bases). The CDR3 totals 15 residues. Trimming pared 7 bases from V and 1 base from J, leaving 16 bases between. Germline values: CDR1 LNHDA, CDR2 SQIVND (reference sequence). The CDR3 bases are TGTGCCAGTACCCCGGGGCGAGGGACGAACACTGAAGCTTTCTTT. The encoded protein is CASTPGRGTNTEAFF.

This clonotype was found once. The gene calls are TRBV9 and TRBJ1-4; D call uncertain. The germline V gene has CDR1 SGDLS and CDR2 YYNGEE. The CDR3 consists of 12 residues. V gave up 3 bases and J gave up 4 bases, with 4 bases separating them. The CDR3, as DNA: TGTGCCAGCAGCGCCAATAATGAAAAACTGTTTTTT. Translated, it gives CASSANNEKLFF.

This clonotype has just one count. CDR3: CASSQVGWSSYEQYF. For the CDR3, the DNA is TGTGCCAGCAGCCAGGTGGGTTGGAGCTCCTACGAGCAGTACTTC. V gene TRBV16 combines with J gene TRBJ2-7; D is uncertain. This CDR3 has 15 residues. Germline-derived CDR1 and CDR2 are KGHSY and FQNENV. V shed 3 bases and J shed 0 bases, with 12 bases lying between them.

This chain connects TRBV4-2 to TRBJ2-7; 7 positions agree with TRBD2. Looked up from germline, CDR1 is LGHNA and CDR2 is YNFKEQ. J lost 1 base, V lost 0 bases, and 9 bases had no gene match. The CDR3 length is 17 residues. CDR3 bases: TGTGCCAGCAGCCAAGAACCTAGCGGTGACCCGTCCTACGAGCAGTACTTC. It yields the protein CASSQEPSGDPSYEQYF.

J is TRBJ2-7 and V is TRBV20-1; 7 nucleotides match TRBD1. Trimming took 0 bases from V and 0 from J; bases not matched to a gene: 14. This CDR3 has 18 residues. Germline-derived CDR1 and CDR2 are DFQATT and SNEGSKA (reference sequence). The CDR3, as DNA: TGCAGTGCTAGAGATCCCCTAGCAGGGGGTCGGGGCTCCTACGAGCAGTACTTC. Translated: CSARDPLAGGRGSYEQYF.

The CDR3, as DNA: TGCAGTGCTGACAGGGGTTCCTACGAGCAGTACTTC. Translating gives CSADRGSYEQYF. The chain uses TRBV20-1 and TRBJ2-7; 8 nucleotides align to TRBD1. Looked up from germline, CDR1 is DFQATT and CDR2 is SNEGSKA (reference sequence). The CDR3 runs 12 residues. V shed 5 bases, J shed 1 base, and the junction held 1 base outside the gene matches.

The gene calls are TRBV9 and TRBJ2-1, with 7 bases fitting TRBD2. The CDR3 length is 16 residues. Germline V gene sequence: CDR1 SGDLS, CDR2 YYNGEE. The V and J ends lost 0 bases and 0 bases, in that order; junction bases with no gene match: 3. The CDR3 DNA follows: TGTGCCAGCAGCGTAGTCGGCGGGGGCTCCTACAATGAGCAGTTCTTC. This gives the protein CASSVVGGGSYNEQFF.

The chain recombines TRBV30 with TRBJ2-1, with 8 bases that match TRBD1. CDR1 is GTSNPN, CDR2 SVGIG, per germline (reference sequence). The V gene end was trimmed by 0 bases and the J gene end by 4 bases; junction bases not matched to a gene: 5. The CDR3 sequence is 15 residues long. The CDR3 sequence is CAWSVAGGFYNEQFF. The CDR3 coding sequence is TGTGCCTGGAGTGTGGCAGGGGGCTTTTACAATGAGCAGTTCTTC. Full variable domain (remainder filled in from reference TRBV30 and TRBJ2-1): SQTIHQWPATLVQPVGSPLSLECTVEGTSNPNLYWYRQAAGRGLQLLFYSVGIGQISSEVPQNLSASRPQDRQFILSSKKLLLSDSGFYLCAWSVAGGFYNEQFFGPGTRLTVL.

The genes are TRBV30 and TRBJ2-1, with 11 bases identical to TRBD2. Germline V CDR1 and CDR2: GTSNPN, SVGIG (reference sequence). The V segment lost 3 bases and the J segment 8 bases; nucleotides outside the gene matches: 6. The CDR3 has 14 residues. CDR3 bases: TGTGCCTGGAGAATAGCGGGGGGGGTGTATGAGCAGTTCTTC. Protein sequence: CAWRIAGGVYEQFF.

This chain joins TRBV20-1 and TRBJ2-1, with D possibly called TRBD1 or TRBD2 (5 bases each). Germline CDR1 is DFQATT and CDR2 is SNEGSKA (reference sequence). The CDR3 covers 10 residues. The chain's CDR3 is CSPGASEQFF. CDR3 bases: TGCAGCCCCGGGGCGAGTGAGCAGTTCTTC.

For the CDR3, the DNA is TGTGCCAGCAGGCCCGGTGGGCCTTCGGCCCCCTACAATGAGCAGTTCTTC. This encodes CASRPGGPSAPYNEQFF. The gene calls are TRBV9 and TRBJ2-1, with D uncertain. Germline V gives CDR1 SGDLS, CDR2 YYNGEE. The CDR3 loop spans 17 amino acids. V was pared by 5 bases and J by 2 bases, with 20 bases between.

Here the CDR3 DNA reads TGTGCCACCAGTGCAGGGGGTCGGCAGCCCCAGCATTTT. As protein: CATSAGGRQPQHF. The V call is TRBV24-1, the J call TRBJ1-5; 7 positions match TRBD1. CDR1 KGHDR and CDR2 SFDVKD come from the germline V gene. The junction had 4 bases not matched to a gene; V was cut back by 5 bases and J by 7 bases. CDR3 length: 13 residues.

The sample holds one count of this clonotype. This rearrangement joins TRBV20-1 to TRBJ2-7, with D unclear. V shed 0 bases and J shed 0 bases, with 12 bases lying between them. The CDR3 runs 15 residues. Germline CDR1 and CDR2: DFQATT and SNEGSKA (reference sequence). CDR3: CSARDRESSSYEQYF. The CDR3, as DNA: TGCAGTGCTAGAGATAGAGAGTCTAGCTCCTACGAGCAGTACTTC.

This chain uses TRBV28 with TRBJ2-5, with a tentative D call TRBD2 (5 bases). The length of the CDR3 is 11 residues. Germline CDR1 MDHEN, CDR2 SYDVKM. V shed 3 bases and J shed 7 bases, with 6 bases lying between them. The CDR3, as DNA: TGTGCCAGCAGTTTCGGAGGGACCCAGTACTTC. It yields the protein CASSFGGTQYF.

V usage is TRBV6-4 and J usage is TRBJ2-3; 7 bases are a match to TRBD2. The CDR3 consists of 15 residues. The junction had 14 bases not matched to a gene; V was cut back by 8 bases and J by 6 bases. The germline V gene has CDR1 MRHNA and CDR2 SNTAGT. The CDR3 DNA reads TGTGCCAGCCCAGTACTCGGGACCGGGGGGGATACGCAGTATTTT. Its protein product is CASPVLGTGGDTQYF.

This clonotype was observed a single time. V and J are TRBV5-6 and TRBJ2-3, with 10 positions matching TRBD1. The ends lost 3 bases at V and 4 bases at J; junction bases unmatched: 11. Germline V gene sequence: CDR1 SGHDT, CDR2 YYEEEE. This CDR3 has 17 amino acids. The CDR3 sequence: CASSWTPGQGMADTQYF. The CDR3 DNA is TGTGCCAGCAGCTGGACACCGGGACAGGGGATGGCAGATACGCAGTATTTT. The complete variable domain, with remaining parts taken from reference TRBV5-6 and TRBJ2-3, reads DAGVTQSPTHLIKTRGQQVTLRCSPKSGHDTVSWYQQALGQGPQFIFQYYEEEERQRGNFPDRFSGHQFPNYSSELNVNALLLGDSALYLCASSWTPGQGMADTQYFGPGTRLTVL.

The chain is built from TRBV5-1 and TRBJ1-2; D remains unclear. The CDR3 runs to 14 residues. Trimming removed 4 bases from V and 0 bases from J, with 10 bases in between. Germline CDR1 and CDR2: SGHRS and YFSETQ. The CDR3 DNA is TGCGCCAGCAGCCCTGAGGGTGCTAACTATGGCTACACCTTC. The encoded protein is CASSPEGANYGYTF. Full variable domain (outside the CDR3, taken from reference TRBV5-1 and TRBJ1-2): KAGVTQTPRYLIKTRGQQVTLSCSPISGHRSVSWYQQTPGQGLQFLFEYFSETQRNKGNFPGRFSGRQFSNSRSEMNVSTLELGDSALYLCASSPEGANYGYTFGSGTRLTVV.